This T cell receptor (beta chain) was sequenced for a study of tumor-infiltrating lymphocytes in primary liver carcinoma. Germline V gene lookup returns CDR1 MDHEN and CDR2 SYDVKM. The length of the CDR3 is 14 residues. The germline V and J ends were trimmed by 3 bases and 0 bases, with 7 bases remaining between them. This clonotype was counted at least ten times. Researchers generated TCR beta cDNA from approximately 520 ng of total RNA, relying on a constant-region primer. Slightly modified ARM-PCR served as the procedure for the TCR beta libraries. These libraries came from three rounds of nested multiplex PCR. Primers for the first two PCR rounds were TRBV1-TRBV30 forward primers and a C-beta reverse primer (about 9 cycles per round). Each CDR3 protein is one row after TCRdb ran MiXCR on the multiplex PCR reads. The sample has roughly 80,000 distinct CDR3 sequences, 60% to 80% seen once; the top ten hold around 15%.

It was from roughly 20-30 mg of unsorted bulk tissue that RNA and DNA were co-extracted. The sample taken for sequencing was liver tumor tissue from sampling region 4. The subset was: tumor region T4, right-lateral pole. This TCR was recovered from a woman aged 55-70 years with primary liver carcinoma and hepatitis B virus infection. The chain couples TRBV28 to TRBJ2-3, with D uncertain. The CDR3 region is CASSFRQSTDTQYF. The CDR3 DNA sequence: TGTGCCAGCAGTTTTAGACAAAGCACAGATACGCAGTATTTT. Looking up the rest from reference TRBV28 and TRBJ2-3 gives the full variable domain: DVKVTQSSRYLVKRTGEKVFLECVQDMDHENMFWYRQDPGLGLRLIYFSYDVKMKEKGDIPEGYSVSREKKERFSLILESASTNQTSMYLCASSFRQSTDTQYFGPGTRLTVL.